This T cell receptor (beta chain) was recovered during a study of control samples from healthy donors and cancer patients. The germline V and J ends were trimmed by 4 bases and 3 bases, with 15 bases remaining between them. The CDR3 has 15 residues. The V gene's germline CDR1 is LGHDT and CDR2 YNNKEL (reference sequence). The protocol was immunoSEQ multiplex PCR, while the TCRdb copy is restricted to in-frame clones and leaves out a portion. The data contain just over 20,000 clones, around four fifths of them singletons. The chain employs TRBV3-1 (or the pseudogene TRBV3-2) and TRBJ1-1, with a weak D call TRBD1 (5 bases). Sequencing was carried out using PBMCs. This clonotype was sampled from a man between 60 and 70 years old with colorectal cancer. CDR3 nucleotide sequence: TGTGCCAGCAGCCCCGGCTCGGGGGGTTACACTGAAGCTTTCTTT. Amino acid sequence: CASSPGSGGYTEAFF.